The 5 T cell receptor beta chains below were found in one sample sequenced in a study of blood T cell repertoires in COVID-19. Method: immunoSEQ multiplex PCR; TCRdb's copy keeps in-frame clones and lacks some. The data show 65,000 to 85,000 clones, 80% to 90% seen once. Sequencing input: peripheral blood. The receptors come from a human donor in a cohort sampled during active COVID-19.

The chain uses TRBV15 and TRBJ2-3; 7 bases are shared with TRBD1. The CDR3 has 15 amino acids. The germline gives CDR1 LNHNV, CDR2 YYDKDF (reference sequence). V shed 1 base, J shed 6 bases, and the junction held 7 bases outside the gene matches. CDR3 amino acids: CATSRGTGDYDTQYF. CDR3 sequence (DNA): TGTGCCACCAGCAGAGGTACAGGGGATTACGATACGCAGTATTTT.

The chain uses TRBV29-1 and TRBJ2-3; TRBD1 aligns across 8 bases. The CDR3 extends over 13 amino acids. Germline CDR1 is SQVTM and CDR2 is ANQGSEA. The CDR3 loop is CIIRTGLTDTQYF. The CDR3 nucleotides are TGCATCATCCGGACAGGGCTCACAGATACGCAGTATTTT.

The CDR3 sequence: CATSDYRDGYTF. The DNA of the CDR3 is TGTGCCACCAGTGATTACAGGGATGGCTACACCTTC. This chain joins TRBV24-1 and TRBJ1-2, with D perhaps matching TRBD1 (6 bases). Germline V gene lookup returns CDR1 KGHDR and CDR2 SFDVKD. The CDR3 length is 12 residues. V lost 2 bases, J lost 6 bases, and 6 bases lay in between.

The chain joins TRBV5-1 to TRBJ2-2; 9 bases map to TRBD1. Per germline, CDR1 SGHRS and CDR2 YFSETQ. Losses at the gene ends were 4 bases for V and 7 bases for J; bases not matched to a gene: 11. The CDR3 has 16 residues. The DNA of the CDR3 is TGCGCCAGCAGCCCTACAGGGGGCGCAGGAATCGGGGAGCTGTTTTTT. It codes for CASSPTGGAGIGELFF. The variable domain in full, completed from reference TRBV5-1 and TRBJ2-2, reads KAGVTQTPRYLIKTRGQQVTLSCSPISGHRSVSWYQQTPGQGLQFLFEYFSETQRNKGNFPGRFSGRQFSNSRSEMNVSTLELGDSALYLCASSPTGGAGIGELFFGEGSRLTVL.

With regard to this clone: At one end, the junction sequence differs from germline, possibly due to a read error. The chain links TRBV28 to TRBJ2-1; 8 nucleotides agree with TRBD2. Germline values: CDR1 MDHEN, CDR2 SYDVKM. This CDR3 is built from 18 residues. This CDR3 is CTSSSTTRLLAGYNEQFF. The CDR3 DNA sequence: TGTACCAGCAGTTCAACCACACGTCTGCTAGCGGGCTACAATGAGCAGTTCTTC.